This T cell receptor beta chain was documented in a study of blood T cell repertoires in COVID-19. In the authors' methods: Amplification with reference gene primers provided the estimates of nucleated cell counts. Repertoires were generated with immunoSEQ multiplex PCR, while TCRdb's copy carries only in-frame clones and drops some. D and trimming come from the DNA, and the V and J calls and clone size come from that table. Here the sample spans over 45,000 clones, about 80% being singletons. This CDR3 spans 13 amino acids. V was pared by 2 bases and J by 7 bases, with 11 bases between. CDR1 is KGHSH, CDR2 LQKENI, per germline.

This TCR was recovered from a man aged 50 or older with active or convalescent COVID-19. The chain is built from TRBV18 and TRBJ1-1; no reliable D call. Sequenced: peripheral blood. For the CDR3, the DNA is TGTGCCAGCTCACCAATAGCCAACGGTGAAGCTTTCTTT. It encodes CASSPIANGEAFF.